The 30 T cell receptor beta chains presented below share a single source sample, sequenced in a study of Ad26.COV2.S vaccination and SARS-CoV-2 variants. Regarding treatment: some 19 received Ad26.COV2.S at low or high dose, single or two shots; about five received placebo; per-sample allocation not given. Samples came from day 63 after the first vaccine or placebo injection. Assay used: immunoSEQ multiplex PCR; TCRdb lists only in-frame clones, some missing. The table has approximately 240,000 clones, approximately 90% seen once. The sequences come from peripheral blood, collected in a trial of Ad26.COV2.S vaccine versus placebo. The receptor source for this set is a person aged 18-65 years who received the Ad26.COV2.S COVID-19 vaccine or a placebo.

V usage is TRBV6-1 and J usage is TRBJ2-3; D perhaps matches TRBD1 (5 bases). The CDR3 consists of 19 residues. CDR1 MNHNS and CDR2 SASEGT come from the germline V gene. V lost 1 base and J lost 0, with 20 bases in between. The CDR3 region is CASSEGRAAARTSTDTQYF. CDR3 DNA: TGTGCCAGCAGTGAAGGCAGGGCGGCAGCTCGTACTAGCACAGATACGCAGTATTTT.

The V call is TRBV6-6, the J call TRBJ2-7; 7 bases match TRBD2. Trimming took 7 bases from V and 2 from J; bases not matched to a gene: 11. This CDR3 has 15 residues. Germline assignment: CDR1 MNHNY and CDR2 SVGAGI (reference sequence). CDR3 amino acids: CASNGAGLGAYEQYF. CDR3 DNA sequence: TGTGCCAGCAATGGAGCGGGACTTGGAGCCTACGAGCAGTACTTC.

The chain has TRBV4-3 and TRBJ1-6; D gene uncertain. The CDR3 extends over 13 amino acids. Trimming took off 0 bases at V and 7 bases at J, with 4 bases between the two ends. CDR1 and CDR2 (germline): LGHNA, YSLEER. The CDR3 reads CASSQEVNSPLHF. The CDR3, as DNA: TGCGCCAGCAGCCAAGAAGTGAATTCACCCCTCCACTTT.

The chain combines TRBV30 with TRBJ2-1, with D hard to call. Germline V gives CDR1 GTSNPN, CDR2 SVGIG (reference sequence). There are 13 residues in the CDR3. V was cut by 4 bases and J by 4 bases, with 11 bases left in between. This CDR3 is CAWNGRNYNEQFF. The CDR3 coding sequence is TGTGCCTGGAACGGCCGCAATTACAATGAGCAGTTCTTC.

This sequence joins TRBV14 and TRBJ2-5, with 14 nucleotides matching TRBD2. From germline, CDR1 is SGHDN and CDR2 FVKESK. V shed 4 bases, J shed 1 base, and the junction held 5 bases outside the gene matches. There are 17 residues in the CDR3. This chain's CDR3 is CASSPGLAGVLQETQYF. CDR3 in DNA: TGTGCCAGCAGCCCGGGACTAGCGGGGGTACTCCAAGAGACCCAGTACTTC.

The V and J genes are TRBV4-1 and TRBJ1-5; D is possibly TRBD1 (5 bases). V lost 1 base to trimming and J lost 4 bases, with 17 bases between them. Per germline, CDR1 MGHRA and CDR2 YSYEKL. The CDR3 contains 17 residues. The CDR3 protein is CASSQGRQISLNQPQHF. CDR3 nucleotide sequence: TGCGCCAGCAGCCAAGGTAGACAGATTAGTCTGAATCAGCCCCAGCATTTT.

J is TRBJ2-2 and V is TRBV5-1; D is unclear. The CDR3 spans 15 residues. Trimming cost V 4 bases and J 1 base, with 11 bases left between them. In germline, CDR1 is SGHRS, CDR2 YFSETQ. The CDR3 sequence is CASSPTTVNTGELFF. CDR3 in DNA: TGCGCCAGCAGCCCCACGACGGTGAACACCGGGGAGCTGTTTTTT.

This clone was seen once. The rearrangement links TRBV5-5 to TRBJ2-1; D unclear. V lost 1 base and J lost 4, with 15 bases in between. From germline, CDR1 is SGHKS and CDR2 YYEKEE (reference sequence). CDR3 length: 16 residues. CDR3 nucleotide sequence: TGTGCCAGCAGCTTGTATGGCCAGGCCCTTTACAATGAGCAGTTCTTC. This encodes CASSLYGQALYNEQFF.

The rearrangement links TRBV5-4 to TRBJ1-1; perhaps TRBD1 as D (5 bases). Germline CDR1 SGHNT, CDR2 YYREEE (reference sequence). CDR3 size: 14 residues. Trimming stripped 3 bases from V and 5 bases from J, with 14 bases between. CDR3 sequence: CASSSRIGETEAFF. CDR3 bases: TGTGCCAGCAGCTCCCGTATAGGGGAGACTGAAGCTTTCTTT.

The chain couples TRBV18 to TRBJ1-5, with a tentative D call TRBD1 (6 bases). Germline CDR1 and CDR2: KGHSH and LQKENI. V lost 4 bases to trimming and J lost 5 bases, with 15 bases between them. This CDR3 is built from 15 residues. The DNA for the CDR3 is TGTGCCAGCTCACAAGGTGGAGGGGGATATCAGCCCCAGCATTTT. Residues: CASSQGGGGYQPQHF.

The V gene is TRBV28, the J gene TRBJ1-5; 7 bases line up with TRBD1. The CDR3 loop spans 15 amino acids. In germline, CDR1 is MDHEN, CDR2 SYDVKM. J was trimmed by 3 bases and V by 2 bases; bases with no gene match: 4. In DNA form, the CDR3 reads TGTGCCAGCAGTTTAGCGGGACAGAACAATCAGCCCCAGCATTTT. It encodes CASSLAGQNNQPQHF.

The chain employs TRBV20-1 and TRBJ2-5; D remains ambiguous. The CDR3 is made up of 11 amino acids. Germline loops: CDR1 DFQATT, CDR2 SNEGSKA (reference sequence). Trimming stripped 6 bases from V and 3 bases from J, with 8 bases between. The CDR3 sequence is CSANDKETQYF. CDR3 nucleotide sequence: TGCAGTGCGAACGACAAAGAGACCCAGTACTTC.

This chain connects TRBV6-6 to TRBJ2-5, with TRBD2 matching over 7 bases. This CDR3 is 14 amino acids long. Germline V gives CDR1 MNHNY, CDR2 SVGAGI (reference sequence). J was trimmed by 5 bases and V by 1 base; bases with no gene match: 4. The CDR3 loop reads CASSYWGGLETQYF. The CDR3 DNA is TGTGCCAGCAGTTACTGGGGGGGTCTGGAGACCCAGTACTTC.

The rearrangement links TRBV24-1 to TRBJ2-2, with D uncertain. CDR1 is KGHDR, CDR2 SFDVKD, per germline. With 2 bases removed from V and 4 bases from J, the gap between germline ends came to 7 bases. The CDR3 spans 14 residues. CDR3 protein: CATSDSKVTGELFF. Written as DNA, the CDR3 is TGTGCCACCAGTGATTCCAAAGTCACCGGGGAGCTGTTTTTT.

The rearrangement uses TRBV2 and TRBJ2-1; no reliable D call. The germline V and J ends were trimmed by 8 bases and 0 bases, with 11 bases remaining between them. Germline loops: CDR1 SNHLY, CDR2 FYNNEI. The CDR3 runs to 14 residues. The CDR3 loop is CASRFGSSYNEQFF. The CDR3 nucleotides read TGTGCCAGCCGGTTCGGCAGCTCCTACAATGAGCAGTTCTTC.

This clone has just one count. The rearrangement uses TRBV28 and TRBJ2-7, with 9 bases that match TRBD1. Germline CDR1 reads MDHEN; CDR2 reads SYDVKM. The CDR3 extends over 15 amino acids. After removal of 6 bases from V and 5 bases from J, the junction contained 11 bases not matched to a gene. In nucleotides, the CDR3 is TGTGCCAGCAGACCAGAGGGACAGGGACGAGACGAGCAGTACTTC. This gives the protein CASRPEGQGRDEQYF.

In regard to this clone: Just one base apart from a much larger clone, this may be a read error. In the same sample, other DNA sequences code for this CDR3. The chain combines TRBV7-2 with TRBJ2-7; D remains unclear. V was cut by 2 bases and J by 4 bases, with 3 bases left in between. This CDR3 comprises 11 residues. Germline V gene sequence: CDR1 SGHTA, CDR2 FQGNSA. In nucleotides, the CDR3 is TGTGCCAGCAGCTTAAATTACGAGCAGTACTTC. Protein product: CASSLNYEQYF.

The V call is TRBV18, the J call TRBJ2-1; 15 bases agree with TRBD2. Germline loops: CDR1 KGHSH, CDR2 LQKENI. Trimming removed 0 bases from V and 6 bases from J; junction bases left unmatched: 3. The CDR3 covers 17 residues. CDR3 region: CASSPPGLAGGSNEQFF. CDR3 nucleotide sequence: TGTGCCAGCTCACCACCGGGACTAGCGGGAGGTTCCAATGAGCAGTTCTTC.

The chain links TRBV10-3 to TRBJ1-1; D perhaps matches TRBD1 (5 bases). CDR1 ENHRY and CDR2 SYGVKD come from the germline V gene. The germline V and J ends were trimmed by 0 bases and 10 bases, with 15 bases remaining between them. The CDR3 spans 14 residues. The CDR3 nucleotides read TGTGCCATCAGTGAGTCAAGGTTTAGGGGTAGAGCTTTCTTT. Translation: CAISESRFRGRAFF.

The CDR3 bases are TGTGCCAGCAGCGTTAGTGCTAGCGGTACGAACACCGGGGAGCTGTTTTTT. The encoded protein is CASSVSASGTNTGELFF. The chain carries TRBV9 and TRBJ2-2; 7 bases fit TRBD2. The CDR3 spans 17 residues. Germline lookup yields CDR1 SGDLS and CDR2 YYNGEE. V was pared by 2 bases and J by 0 bases, with 7 bases of the junction left unmatched. The full variable domain, completed using reference TRBV9 and TRBJ2-2, is DSGVTQTPKHLITATGQRVTLRCSPRSGDLSVYWYQQSLDQGLQFLIQYYNGEERAKGNILERFSAQQFPDLHSELNLSSLELGDSALYFCASSVSASGTNTGELFFGEGSRLTVL.

The V call is TRBV14, the J call TRBJ1-3; D might be TRBD1 (5 bases). Trimming left V 5 bases short and J 6 bases short, with 8 bases between. Germline V gene data show CDR1 as SGHDN and CDR2 as FVKESK. The CDR3 is 12 residues long. The CDR3 loop reads CASSRQQNTIYF. CDR3 DNA: TGTGCCAGCAGCAGACAGCAAAACACCATATATTTT.

The chain employs TRBV29-1 and TRBJ2-1; 7 nucleotides line up with TRBD2. V was clipped by 7 bases and J by 10 bases; unmatched bases: 4. The CDR3 totals 10 residues. CDR1 is SQVTM and CDR2 is ANQGSEA in the germline V gene. CDR3 nucleotide sequence: TGCAGCGCCGCGGGGGAAGAGCAGTTCTTC. This translates into CSAAGEEQFF.

J is TRBJ2-1 and V is TRBV19; possibly TRBD1 or TRBD2 for D (5 bases each). Between the trimmed V and J ends, which lost 1 base and 13 bases, there was a span of 14 bases. This CDR3 is 13 amino acids long. From germline, CDR1 is LNHDA and CDR2 SQIVND (reference sequence). The CDR3 loop reads CASSIGGTPKQFF. The DNA for the CDR3 is TGTGCCAGTAGTATAGGGGGGACCCCCAAACAGTTCTTC.

The gene calls are TRBV7-2 and TRBJ1-6; 9 nucleotides agree with TRBD1. Trimming cost V 1 base and J 10 bases; bases outside gene matches: 11. The CDR3 sequence is 17 residues long. CDR1 and CDR2 (germline): SGHTA, FQGNSA. CDR3: CASSLGLPGQGGSPLHF. CDR3 sequence (DNA): TGTGCCAGCAGCTTAGGTCTACCGGGACAGGGAGGATCACCCCTCCACTTT. Together with reference TRBV7-2 and TRBJ1-6, the CDR3 gives the full variable domain: GAGVSQSPSNKVTEKGKDVELRCDPISGHTALYWYRQSLGQGLEFLIYFQGNSAPDKSGLPSDRFSAERTGGSVSTLTIQRTQQEDSAVYLCASSLGLPGQGGSPLHFGNGTRLTVT.

This sequence joins TRBV10-2 and TRBJ2-2; 9 bases are shared with TRBD2. CDR3 length: 16 amino acids. CDR1 WSHSY and CDR2 SAAADI come from the germline V gene. Trimming removed 6 bases from V and 3 bases from J; junction bases left unmatched: 8. CDR3 DNA sequence: TGCGCCAGCAGATATCTGACTAGCGGTCACACCGGGGAGCTGTTTTTT. It encodes CASRYLTSGHTGELFF.

This clone was seen a single time. This chain connects TRBV7-9 to TRBJ1-1, with D possibly being TRBD1 (5 bases). The ends were cut back, 3 bases at V and 10 bases at J, with 9 bases in the middle. From germline, CDR1 is SEHNR and CDR2 FQNEAQ (reference sequence). This CDR3 has 11 residues. This chain's CDR3 is CASSLTVGAFF. CDR3 nucleotide sequence: TGTGCCAGCAGCTTGACAGTCGGAGCTTTCTTT.

The V gene is TRBV7-8, the J gene TRBJ2-4; no definite D call. The CDR3 is made up of 14 amino acids. Germline CDR1 is SGHVS and CDR2 is FQNEAQ. Trimming pared 3 bases from V and 7 bases from J, leaving 13 bases between. The CDR3: CASSFFSLGNIQYF. The CDR3 nucleotides read TGTGCCAGCAGCTTTTTTAGCCTCGGGAACATTCAGTACTTC.

The chain couples TRBV6-5 to TRBJ1-4; a weak D match, TRBD1 (6 bases). The V gene lost 0 bases and the J gene lost 4 bases, with 12 bases spanning the gap. The CDR3 extends over 16 amino acids. From germline, CDR1 is MNHEY and CDR2 SVGAGI. The CDR3 sequence is CASSYSRGLSNEKLFF. The CDR3 region has the DNA TGTGCCAGCAGTTACTCGCGGGGGCTCAGTAATGAAAAACTGTTTTTT.

V gene TRBV4-3 combines with J gene TRBJ2-3; 11 bases are shared with TRBD2. CDR3 length equals 18 residues. In germline, CDR1 is LGHNA, CDR2 YSLEER. The trim removed 3 bases at V and 0 bases at J, leaving 8 bases unmatched. CDR3: CASSQGPSGGFSTDTQYF. CDR3 nucleotides: TGCGCCAGCAGCCAGGGGCCTAGCGGGGGGTTTAGCACAGATACGCAGTATTTT.

CDR3 in DNA: TGTGCCAGCAGAGCTATCCGGGAGGCTAGGGGAGAGACCCAGTACTTC. It is translated as CASRAIREARGETQYF. The V call is TRBV5-6, the J call TRBJ2-5; 7 bases agree with TRBD2. The V gene's germline CDR1 is SGHDT and CDR2 YYEEEE. CDR3 length: 16 residues. Trimming took 5 bases from V and 4 from J; bases not matched to a gene: 14.